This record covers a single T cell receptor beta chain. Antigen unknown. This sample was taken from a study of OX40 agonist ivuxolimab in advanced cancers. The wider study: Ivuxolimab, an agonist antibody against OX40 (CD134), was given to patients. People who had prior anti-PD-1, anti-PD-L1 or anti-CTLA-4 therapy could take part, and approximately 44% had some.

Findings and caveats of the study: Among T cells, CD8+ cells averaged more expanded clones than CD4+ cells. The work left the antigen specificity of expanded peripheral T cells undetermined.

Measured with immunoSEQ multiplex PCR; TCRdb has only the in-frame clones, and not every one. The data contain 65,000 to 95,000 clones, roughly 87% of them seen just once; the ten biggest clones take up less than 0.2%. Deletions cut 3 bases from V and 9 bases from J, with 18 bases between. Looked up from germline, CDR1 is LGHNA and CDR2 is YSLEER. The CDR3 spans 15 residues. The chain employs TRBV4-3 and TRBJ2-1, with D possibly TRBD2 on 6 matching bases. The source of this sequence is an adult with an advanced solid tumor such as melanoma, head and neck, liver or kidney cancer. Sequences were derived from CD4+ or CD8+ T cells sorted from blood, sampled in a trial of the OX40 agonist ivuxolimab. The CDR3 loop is CASSQSGPDSGEQFF. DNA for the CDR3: TGCGCCAGCAGCCAGAGCGGCCCCGATAGCGGTGAGCAGTTCTTC.